This T cell receptor (beta chain) derives from a study of neoadjuvant anti-PD-1 for oral cavity cancer. Study-wide background: Patients mostly received three to four biweekly nivolumab doses at 3 mg/kg before surgery. Study results and limitations: Expansion of preexisting intratumoral clones was suggested to aid response. Higher pretreatment Treg/Th17 ratios tracked higher pretreatment blood clonality.

The table came from immunoSEQ multiplex PCR; TCRdb's copy has only in-frame clones and leaves some out. The sample records 20,000 to 25,000 clones, 40% to 55% being singletons. Stated time point: after neoadjuvant nivolumab, at surgical resection. Stage II-IVA oral cavity squamous cell carcinoma was new and untreated by systemic or radiation therapy. This clone was seen only a few times. Its cognate antigen is unknown. Germline assignment: CDR1 SGHTA and CDR2 FQGNSA. CDR3 length: 14 amino acids. Trimming took 0 bases from V and 5 from J, leaving 11 bases between them. The receptor comes from a person aged 35 to 85 with oral cavity squamous cell carcinoma. This chain links TRBV7-2 with TRBJ2-7, with D possibly TRBD1 on 7 matching bases. Sequenced material: tumor tissue, taken after nivolumab (anti-PD-1) treatment. The CDR3 DNA reads as TGTGCCAGCAGCTTAGCGGGGGGACAGAACGAGCAGTACTTC. Amino acids: CASSLAGGQNEQYF.